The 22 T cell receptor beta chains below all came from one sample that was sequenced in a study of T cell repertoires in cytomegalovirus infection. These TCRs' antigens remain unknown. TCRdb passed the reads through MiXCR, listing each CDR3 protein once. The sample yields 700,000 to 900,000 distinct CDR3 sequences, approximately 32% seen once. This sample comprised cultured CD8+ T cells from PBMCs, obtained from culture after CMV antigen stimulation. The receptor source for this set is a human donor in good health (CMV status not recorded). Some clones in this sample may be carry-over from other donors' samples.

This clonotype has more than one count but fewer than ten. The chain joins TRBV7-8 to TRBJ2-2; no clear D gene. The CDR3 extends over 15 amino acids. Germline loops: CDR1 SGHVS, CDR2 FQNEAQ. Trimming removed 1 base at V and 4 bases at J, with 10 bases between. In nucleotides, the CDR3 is TGTGCCAGCAGCTTAGGTATAAGGACCACCGGGGAGCTGTTTTTT. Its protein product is CASSLGIRTTGELFF.

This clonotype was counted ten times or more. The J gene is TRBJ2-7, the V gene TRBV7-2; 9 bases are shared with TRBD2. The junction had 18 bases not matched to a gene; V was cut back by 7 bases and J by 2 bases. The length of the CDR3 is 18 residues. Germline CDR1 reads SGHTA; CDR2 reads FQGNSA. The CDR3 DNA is TGTGCCAGCAACCTTAGGCCTCGCGGGGGGGCCCCTCCCTACGAGCAGTACTTC. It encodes CASNLRPRGGAPPYEQYF.

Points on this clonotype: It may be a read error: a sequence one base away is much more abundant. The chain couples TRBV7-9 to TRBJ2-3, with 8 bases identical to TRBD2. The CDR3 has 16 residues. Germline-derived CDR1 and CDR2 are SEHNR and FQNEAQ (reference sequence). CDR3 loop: CVSSLARTSHTDTQYF. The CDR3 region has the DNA TGTGTCAGCAGCTTAGCGAGGACTAGCCATACAGATACGCAGTATTTT.

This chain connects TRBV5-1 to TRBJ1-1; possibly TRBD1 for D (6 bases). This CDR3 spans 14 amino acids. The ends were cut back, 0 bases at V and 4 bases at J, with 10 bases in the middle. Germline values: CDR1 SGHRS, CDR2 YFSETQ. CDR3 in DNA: TGCGCCAGCAGCTTGGCAGGGGCGACCACTGAAGCTTTCTTT. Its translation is CASSLAGATTEAFF.

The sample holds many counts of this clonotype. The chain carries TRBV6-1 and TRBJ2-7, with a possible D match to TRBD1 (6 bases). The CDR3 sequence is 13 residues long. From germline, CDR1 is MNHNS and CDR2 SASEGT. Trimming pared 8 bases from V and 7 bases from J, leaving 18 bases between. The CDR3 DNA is TGTGCCAGCTCACAAGGCAGGGGCTCGGAGCAGTACGTC. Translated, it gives CASSQGRGSEQYV.

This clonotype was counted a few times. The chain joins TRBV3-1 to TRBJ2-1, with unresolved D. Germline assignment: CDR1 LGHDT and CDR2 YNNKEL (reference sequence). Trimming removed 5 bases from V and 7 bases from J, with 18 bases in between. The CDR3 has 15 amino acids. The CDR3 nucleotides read TGTGCCAGCAGCACCTCATCGTTGATGAATAATGAGCAGTTCTTC. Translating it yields CASSTSSLMNNEQFF.

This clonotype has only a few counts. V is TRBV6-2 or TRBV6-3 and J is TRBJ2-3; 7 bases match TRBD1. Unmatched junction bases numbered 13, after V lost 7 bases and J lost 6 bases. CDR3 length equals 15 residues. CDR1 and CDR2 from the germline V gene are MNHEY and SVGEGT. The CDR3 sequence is CASKKYEDRADTQYF. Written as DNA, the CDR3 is TGTGCCAGCAAGAAATATGAAGACAGGGCGGATACGCAGTATTTT.

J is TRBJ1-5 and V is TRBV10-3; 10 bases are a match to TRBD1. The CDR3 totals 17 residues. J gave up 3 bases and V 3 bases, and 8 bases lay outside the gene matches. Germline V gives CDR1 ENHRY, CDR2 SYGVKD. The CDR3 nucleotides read TGTGCCATCAGTGATCCCGGACAGGGGGAGGCCAATCAGCCCCAGCATTTT. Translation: CAISDPGQGEANQPQHF.

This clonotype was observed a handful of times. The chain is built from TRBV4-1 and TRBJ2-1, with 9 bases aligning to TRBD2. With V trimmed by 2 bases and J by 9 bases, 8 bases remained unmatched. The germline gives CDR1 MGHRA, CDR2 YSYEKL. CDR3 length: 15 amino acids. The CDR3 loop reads CASSQYSGGGIEQFF. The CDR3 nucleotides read TGCGCCAGCAGCCAATATAGCGGGGGCGGGATTGAGCAGTTCTTC.

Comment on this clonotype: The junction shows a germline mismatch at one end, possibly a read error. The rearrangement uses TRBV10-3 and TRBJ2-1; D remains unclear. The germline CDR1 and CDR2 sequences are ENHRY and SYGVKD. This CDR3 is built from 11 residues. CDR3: CAISSNNEQFF. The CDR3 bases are TGTGCCATCAGCTCCAACAATGAGCAGTTCTTC.

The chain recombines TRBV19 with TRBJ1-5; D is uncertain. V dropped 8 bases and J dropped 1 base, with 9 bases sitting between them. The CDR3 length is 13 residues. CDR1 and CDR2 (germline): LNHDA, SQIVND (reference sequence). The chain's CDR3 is CASSHRSNQPQHF. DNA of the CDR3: TGTGCCAGTTCACATAGGAGCAATCAGCCCCAGCATTTT.

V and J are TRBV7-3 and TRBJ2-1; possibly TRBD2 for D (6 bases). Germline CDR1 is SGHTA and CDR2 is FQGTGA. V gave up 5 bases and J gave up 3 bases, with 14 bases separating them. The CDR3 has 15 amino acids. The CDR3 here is CASSLGLRDYNEQFF. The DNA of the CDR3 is TGTGCCAGCAGCCTGGGACTTCGCGACTACAATGAGCAGTTCTTC.

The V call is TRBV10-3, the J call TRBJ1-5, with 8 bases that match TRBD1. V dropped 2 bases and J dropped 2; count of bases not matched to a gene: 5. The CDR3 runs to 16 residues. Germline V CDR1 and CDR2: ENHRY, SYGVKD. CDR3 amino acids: CAISEKDRDGNQPQHF. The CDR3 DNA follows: TGTGCCATCAGTGAGAAGGACAGGGACGGCAATCAGCCCCAGCATTTT.

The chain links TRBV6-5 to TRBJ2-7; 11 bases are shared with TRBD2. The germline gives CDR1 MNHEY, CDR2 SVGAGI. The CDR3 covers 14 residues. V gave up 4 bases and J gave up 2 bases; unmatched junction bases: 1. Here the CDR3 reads CASSWTSGPYEQYF. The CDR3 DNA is TGTGCCAGCAGTTGGACTAGCGGGCCCTACGAGCAGTACTTC.

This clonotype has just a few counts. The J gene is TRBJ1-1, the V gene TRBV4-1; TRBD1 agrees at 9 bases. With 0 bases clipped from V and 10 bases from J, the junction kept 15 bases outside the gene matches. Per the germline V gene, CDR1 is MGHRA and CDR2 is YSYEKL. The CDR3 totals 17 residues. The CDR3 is CASSQDPGQGMGQGAFF. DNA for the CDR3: TGCGCCAGCAGCCAAGATCCGGGACAGGGTATGGGCCAAGGAGCTTTCTTT.

CDR3 in amino acids: CASSSTGLDGTDTQYF. The CDR3 DNA sequence: TGCGCCAGCAGTTCGACGGGACTAGATGGCACAGATACGCAGTATTTT. The chain recombines TRBV5-1 with TRBJ2-3; 8 bases are shared with TRBD2. Losses at the gene ends were 5 bases for V and 1 base for J; bases not matched to a gene: 9. Germline lookup yields CDR1 SGHRS and CDR2 YFSETQ. The CDR3 extends over 16 amino acids.

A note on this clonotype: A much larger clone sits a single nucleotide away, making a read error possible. CDR3 loop: CTSSSKTGTGAHGYTF. The CDR3 region has the DNA TGTACCAGCAGCTCCAAGACCGGGACAGGGGCTCATGGCTACACCTTC. This chain connects TRBV7-6 to TRBJ1-2, with TRBD1 identical over 10 bases. The germline gives CDR1 SGHVS, CDR2 FNYEAQ. The CDR3 covers 16 residues.

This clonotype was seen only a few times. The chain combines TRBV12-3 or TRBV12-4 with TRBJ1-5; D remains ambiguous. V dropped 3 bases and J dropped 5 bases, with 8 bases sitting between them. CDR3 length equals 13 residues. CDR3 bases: TGTGCCAGCAGTTTCCTCTCTCATCAGCCCCAGCATTTT. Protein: CASSFLSHQPQHF.

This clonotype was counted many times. The CDR3 bases are TGTGCCAGCAGCTTAGGGACTAGCGGGCAAAGGTGGGAGCAGTTCTTC. Protein: CASSLGTSGQRWEQFF. The chain joins TRBV7-3 to TRBJ2-1; TRBD2 matches 12 bases. The CDR3 length is 16 residues. Germline V gene data show CDR1 as SGHTA and CDR2 as FQGTGA. The V segment lost 2 bases and the J segment 10 bases; nucleotides outside the gene matches: 9.

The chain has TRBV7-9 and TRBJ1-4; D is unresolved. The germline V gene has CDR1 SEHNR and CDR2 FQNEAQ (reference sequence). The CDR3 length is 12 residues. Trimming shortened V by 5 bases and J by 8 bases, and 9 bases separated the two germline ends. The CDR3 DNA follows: TGTGCCAGCAGCACTAGTAGGGAAAAACTGTTTTTT. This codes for CASSTSREKLFF.

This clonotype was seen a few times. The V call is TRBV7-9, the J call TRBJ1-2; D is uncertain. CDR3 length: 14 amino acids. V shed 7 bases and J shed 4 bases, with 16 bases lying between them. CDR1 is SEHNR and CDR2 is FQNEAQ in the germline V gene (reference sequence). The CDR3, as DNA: TGTGCCAGCATTCCGGCCGGGGAGGGCTATGGCTACACCTTC. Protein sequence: CASIPAGEGYGYTF. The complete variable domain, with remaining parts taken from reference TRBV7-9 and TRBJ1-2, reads DTGVSQNPRHKITKRGQNVTFRCDPISEHNRLYWYRQTLGQGPEFLTYFQNEAQLEKSRLLSDRFSAERPKGSFSTLEIQRTEQGDSAMYLCASIPAGEGYGYTFGSGTRLTVV.

CDR3 coding DNA: TGCGCCAGCAGCCAATACCCGGGAGGAGTGAACACTGAAGCTTTCTTT. It encodes CASSQYPGGVNTEAFF. The rearrangement uses TRBV4-1 and TRBJ1-1; D ambiguous. Germline CDR1 is MGHRA and CDR2 is YSYEKL. The CDR3 consists of 16 residues. The V and J ends lost 2 bases and 0 bases respectively, with 13 bases between them.